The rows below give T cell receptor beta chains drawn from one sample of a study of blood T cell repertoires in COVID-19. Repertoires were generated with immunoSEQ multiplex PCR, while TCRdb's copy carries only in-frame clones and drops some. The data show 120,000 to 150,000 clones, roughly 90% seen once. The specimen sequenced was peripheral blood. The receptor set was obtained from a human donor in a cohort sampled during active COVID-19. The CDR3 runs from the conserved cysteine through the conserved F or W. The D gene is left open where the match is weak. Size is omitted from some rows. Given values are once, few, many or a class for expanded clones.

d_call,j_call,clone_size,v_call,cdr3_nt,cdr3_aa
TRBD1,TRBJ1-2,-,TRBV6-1,TGTGCCAGCAGTGTTAGACAGGGCCGGGGGAACTATGGCTACACCTTC,CASSVRQGRGNYGYTF
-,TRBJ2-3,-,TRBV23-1,TGCGCCAGCACGTACAATGTTCCCCTCAGCACAGATACGCAGTATTTT,CASTYNVPLSTDTQYF
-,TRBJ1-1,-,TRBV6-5,TGTGCCAGCAGCCTCAGGATAGACACTGAAGCTTTCTTT,CASSLRIDTEAFF
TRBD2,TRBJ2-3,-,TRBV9,TGTGCCAGCAGCGTAGAGGGCGGGGGGGCCCCCACAGATACGCAGTATTTT,CASSVEGGGAPTDTQYF
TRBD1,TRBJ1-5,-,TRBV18,TGTGCCAGCTCATCGGACAGGGTACAGCCCCAGCATTTT,CASSSDRVQPQHF
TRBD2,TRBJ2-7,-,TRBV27,TGTGCCAGCAGTTTATTAGCGGGGGGGCCGTACGAGCAGTACTTC,CASSLLAGGPYEQYF
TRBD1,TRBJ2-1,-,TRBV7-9,TGTGCCAGCAGCATCAACAGGGGATACGGGAATGAGCAGTTCTTC,CASSINRGYGNEQFF
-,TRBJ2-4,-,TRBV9,TGTGCCAGCAGCGTCGGGACAAAAAACATTCAGTACTTC,CASSVGTKNIQYF
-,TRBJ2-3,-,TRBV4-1,TGCGCCAGCAGCCCCGACCAAAGGGGCCCTAGCACAGATACGCAGTATTTT,CASSPDQRGPSTDTQYF
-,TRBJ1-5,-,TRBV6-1,TGTGCCAGCAGTGAAGGTTCGAGCAATCAGCCCCAGCATTTT,CASSEGSSNQPQHF
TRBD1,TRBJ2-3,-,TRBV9,TGTGCCAGCAGCGAAGACAGGGGTACGATAGGAGATACGCAGTATTTT,CASSEDRGTIGDTQYF
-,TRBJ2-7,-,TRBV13,TGTGCCAGCAGCCCCGGGACTTCGTACGAGCAGTACTTC,CASSPGTSYEQYF
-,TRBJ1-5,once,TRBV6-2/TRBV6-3,TGTGCCAGCAGTTACAGGGAAACAGGAACTAGCAATCAGCCCCAGCATTTT,CASSYRETGTSNQPQHF
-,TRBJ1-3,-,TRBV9,TGTGCCAGCAGCGTAGGAGGGAGGAACACCATATATTTT,CASSVGGRNTIYF
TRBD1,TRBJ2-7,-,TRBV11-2,TGTGCCAGCAGAGGACAGGGTGGCTCCTACGAGCAGTACTTC,CASRGQGGSYEQYF
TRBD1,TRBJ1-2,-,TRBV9,TGTGCCAGCAGTCCGACAGGGACAGGGGCTAACTATGGCTACACCTTC,CASSPTGTGANYGYTF
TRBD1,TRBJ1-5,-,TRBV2,TGTGCCAGCGACAGGGGCAATCAGCCCCAGCATTTT,CASDRGNQPQHF
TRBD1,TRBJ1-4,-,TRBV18,TGTGCCAGCTCAATACGACAGGGGCTTAATGAAAAACTGTTTTTT,CASSIRQGLNEKLFF
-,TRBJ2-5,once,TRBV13,TGTGCCAGCAGCTTAGGACAGGGAACCCAAGAGACCCAGTACTTC,CASSLGQGTQETQYF
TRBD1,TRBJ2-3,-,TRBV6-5,TGTGCCAGCTCGACAGGGGGCGGCACAGATACGCAGTATTTT,CASSTGGGTDTQYF
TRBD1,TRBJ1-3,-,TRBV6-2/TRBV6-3,TGTGCCAGCAGCTCAACAGGGGTCGGAAACACCATATATTTT,CASSSTGVGNTIYF
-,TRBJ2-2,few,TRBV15,TGTGCCACCAGCAGAGATCTTTCAGGGCACAACGGGGAGCTGTTTTTT,CATSRDLSGHNGELFF
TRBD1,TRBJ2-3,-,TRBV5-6,TGTGCCAGCAGCCGGGACAGGGGGCGAACAGATACGCAGTATTTT,CASSRDRGRTDTQYF
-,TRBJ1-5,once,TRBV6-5,TGTGCCAGCAGTTACTCGCCGGATCAGCCCCAGCATTTT,CASSYSPDQPQHF
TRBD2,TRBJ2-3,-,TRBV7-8,TGTGCCAGCAGCCCCTTGGGAGGGACAGATACGCAGTATTTT,CASSPLGGTDTQYF
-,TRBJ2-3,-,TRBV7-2,TGTGCCAGCAGCTTAGGGGGCCGGTACACAGATACGCAGTATTTT,CASSLGGRYTDTQYF
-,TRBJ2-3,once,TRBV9,TGTGCCAGCAGCGTTTCGTTAGATACGCAGTATTTT,CASSVSLDTQYF
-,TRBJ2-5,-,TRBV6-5,TGTGCCAGCAGTTACGCACAGGCGCGAGAGACCCAGTACTTC,CASSYAQARETQYF
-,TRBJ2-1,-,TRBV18,TGTGCCAGCTCACCAGTGGCGATCGCCGACATCTACAATGAGCAGTTCTTC,CASSPVAIADIYNEQFF
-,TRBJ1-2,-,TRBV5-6,TGTGCCAGCAGCTCGGGGTTCTATGGCTACACCTTC,CASSSGFYGYTF
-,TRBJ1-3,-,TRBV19,TGTGCCAGTAGTGCCCTCCGGGTCAACGAGGGAGGAAACACCATATATTTT,CASSALRVNEGGNTIYF
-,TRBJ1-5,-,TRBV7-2,TGTGCCAGCAGTACACGAAGCGGACAGCCCAATCAGCCCCAGCATTTT,CASSTRSGQPNQPQHF
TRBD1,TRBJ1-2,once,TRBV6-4,TGTGCCAGCAGTGACCCCCGTGGGACAGGACTTTTCTATGGCTACACCTTC,CASSDPRGTGLFYGYTF
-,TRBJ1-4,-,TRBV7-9,TGTGCCAGCAGCCCCATGAGGGCGGCGGGTGAAAAACTGTTTTTT,CASSPMRAAGEKLFF
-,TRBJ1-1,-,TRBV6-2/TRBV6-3,TGTGCCAGCAGTTATGTCTCTGAAGCTTTCTTT,CASSYVSEAFF
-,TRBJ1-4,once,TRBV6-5,TGTGCCAGCATTTCAGATACGTCGGAAAAACTGTTTTTT,CASISDTSEKLFF
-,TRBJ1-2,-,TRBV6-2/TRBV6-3,TGTGCCAGCAGTTACTCGTTCAGAAACTATGGCTACACCTTC,CASSYSFRNYGYTF
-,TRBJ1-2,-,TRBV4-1,TGCGCCAGCAGCCAAGATGAGTCAGGGGAGAACGGCTACACCTTC,CASSQDESGENGYTF
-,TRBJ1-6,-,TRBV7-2,TGTGCCAGCAGCACCGAGTCGACAGGAAGTAATTCACCCCTCCACTTT,CASSTESTGSNSPLHF
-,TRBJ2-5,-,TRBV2,TGTGCCAGCAGTGGCCGACGGGGGTCGAGGGAGACCCAGTACTTC,CASSGRRGSRETQYF
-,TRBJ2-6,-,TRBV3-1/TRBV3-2,TGTGCCAGCAGCCAAGACCCAGTGAACAGGGGGGCCAACGTCCTGACTTTC,CASSQDPVNRGANVLTF
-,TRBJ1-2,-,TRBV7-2,TGTGCCAGCAGCGAACAGGGCGCGAGCTATGGCTACACCTTC,CASSEQGASYGYTF
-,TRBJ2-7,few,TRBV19,TGTGCCAGTAGTAACAGGGCAGACTCCTACGAGCAGTACTTC,CASSNRADSYEQYF
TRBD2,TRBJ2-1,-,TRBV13,TGTGCCAGCAGCGACCCGGTGTGGACTAGCACGTTAGATGAGCAGTTCTTC,CASSDPVWTSTLDEQFF
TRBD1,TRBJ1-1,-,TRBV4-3,TGCGCCAGCAGCCAAGGGACAGGGGGACCTGAAGCTTTCTTT,CASSQGTGGPEAFF
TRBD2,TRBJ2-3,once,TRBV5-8,TGTGCCAGCAGGGGGACTAGCCTCACAGATACGCAGTATTTT,CASRGTSLTDTQYF